The 25 T cell receptor beta chains listed next were all sequenced from one sample in a study of T cell repertoires in aging, cancer and after chemotherapy. TRB rearrangements spanning V, D and J were amplified using mixed TRB-A/B primers. Using its own MiXCR run on the multiplex PCR reads, TCRdb lists one record per CDR3 protein. The sample records about 9,500 distinct CDR3 sequences, around 22% being singletons. Amplification of TCR beta used genomic DNA extracted from peripheral blood. Specimen: blood. All receptors come from a human donor in good health.

This clonotype was detected only a few times. The V gene is TRBV7-9, the J gene TRBJ2-7; D is unclear. The CDR3 extends over 17 amino acids. The germline gives CDR1 SEHNR, CDR2 FQNEAQ (reference sequence). The ends were cut back, 2 bases at V and 4 bases at J, with 21 bases in the middle. For the CDR3, the DNA is TGTGCCAGCAGCTTAAGAATTAGTGATACCAAGTCGTACGAGCAGTACTTC. Amino acid sequence: CASSLRISDTKSYEQYF. The whole variable domain, remainder taken from reference TRBV7-9 and TRBJ2-7, is DTGVSQNPRHKITKRGQNVTFRCDPISEHNRLYWYRQTLGQGPEFLTYFQNEAQLEKSRLLSDRFSAERPKGSFSTLEIQRTEQGDSAMYLCASSLRISDTKSYEQYFGPGTRLTVT.

This clonotype is medium-sized (0.01 to 0.1%) in the sample. The chain links TRBV30 to TRBJ1-5; D may be TRBD1 (5 bases). V shed 0 bases and J shed 5 bases, with 14 bases lying between them. Germline CDR1 GTSNPN, CDR2 SVGIG (reference sequence). The CDR3 contains 15 residues. The CDR3 is CAWSVLGPLDQPQHF. Written as DNA, the CDR3 is TGTGCCTGGAGTGTCCTGGGACCGCTCGATCAGCCCCAGCATTTT.

In this sample, this clonotype turned up a few times. The V call is TRBV28, the J call TRBJ1-1, with 7 bases that match TRBD1. Germline CDR1 reads MDHEN; CDR2 reads SYDVKM. J gave up 1 base and V 7 bases, and 6 bases lay outside the gene matches. The CDR3 covers 14 residues. CDR3 amino acids: CASTYTGENTEAFF. Here the CDR3 DNA reads TGTGCCAGCACTTATACAGGGGAGAACACTGAAGCTTTCTTT.

A remark on this clonotype: A read error is possible here, since a much larger clone lies one base away. V gene TRBV10-3 combines with J gene TRBJ2-7; D might be TRBD1 (5 bases). Germline V gene data show CDR1 as ENHRY and CDR2 as SYGVKD. This CDR3 spans 14 amino acids. V dropped 6 bases and J dropped 1 base, with 13 bases sitting between them. The CDR3 DNA follows: TGTGCCATCAGAGGCGACAGCTGTTCCTACGAGCAGTACTTC. This codes for CAIRGDSCSYEQYF.

This clonotype was seen a single time. The chain carries TRBV10-1 and TRBJ2-7; 8 positions agree with TRBD2. The germline V gene has CDR1 WNHNN and CDR2 SYGVQD (reference sequence). V gave up 2 bases and J gave up 8 bases; unmatched junction bases: 14. CDR3 size: 16 residues. The CDR3 protein is CASSEVGTSGRLKQYF. CDR3 coding DNA: TGCGCCAGCAGTGAGGTCGGAACTAGCGGACGTTTGAAGCAGTACTTC.

This chain connects TRBV28 to TRBJ2-2; unclear D gene. CDR3 size: 15 residues. Germline V gene sequence: CDR1 MDHEN, CDR2 SYDVKM. V was pared by 1 base and J by 3 bases, with 9 bases between. This CDR3 reads CASSLSPPYTGELFF. In nucleotides, the CDR3 is TGTGCCAGCAGTTTATCCCCGCCGTACACCGGGGAGCTGTTTTTT.

This clonotype was picked up a small number of times. This chain uses TRBV7-9 with TRBJ2-2; 13 bases map to TRBD2. J lost 9 bases, V lost 4 bases, and 14 bases had no gene match. In germline, CDR1 is SEHNR, CDR2 FQNEAQ (reference sequence). CDR3 length: 18 amino acids. CDR3 bases: TGTGCCAGCAGCTCCCGCCTACTAGCGGGAGGGCTGGAGAGGGAGCTGTTTTTT. Translating it yields CASSSRLLAGGLERELFF.

This clonotype ranks as medium-sized (0.01 to 0.1%). The V and J genes are TRBV29-1 and TRBJ2-1; TRBD2 aligns across 10 bases. This CDR3 contains 14 residues. The germline CDR1 and CDR2 sequences are SQVTM and ANQGSEA. V gave up 7 bases and J gave up 5 bases; unmatched junction bases: 8. CDR3 DNA sequence: TGCAGCGGAGGGGGACTAGCGCCCCACAATGAGCAGTTCTTC. Its translation: CSGGGLAPHNEQFF.

In its sample, this clonotype is medium-sized. This chain joins TRBV7-9 and TRBJ1-2, with 7 bases aligning to TRBD1. Germline V gives CDR1 SEHNR, CDR2 FQNEAQ (reference sequence). This CDR3 region has 14 residues. The junction had 5 bases not matched to a gene; V was cut back by 7 bases and J by 0 bases. The CDR3 reads CASTDRASNYGYTF. The CDR3 bases are TGTGCCAGCACCGACAGGGCGTCTAACTATGGCTACACCTTC.

On this clonotype itself: A much larger clone is a single base away; this may be a read error. V is TRBV6-2 or TRBV6-3 and J is TRBJ1-4; D not resolved. CDR3 size: 14 residues. Per germline, CDR1 MNHEY and CDR2 SVGEGT. The CDR3 loop reads CAGSYGQESEKLFF. The CDR3 DNA sequence: TGTGCCGGCAGTTACGGGCAGGAGTCTGAAAAACTGTTTTTT.

A few counts support this clonotype. The gene calls are TRBV7-4 and TRBJ2-5, with D hard to call. This CDR3 region has 15 residues. Germline V CDR1 and CDR2: SGHVT, SQSDAQ. V lost 3 bases, J lost 5 bases, and 16 bases lay in between. The CDR3 nucleotides are TGTGCCAGCAGCTTTCAATACAAGGGATTTGAGACCCAGTACTTC. This gives the protein CASSFQYKGFETQYF.

This clonotype was picked up a small number of times. The genes are TRBV25-1 and TRBJ2-3; no definite D call. The CDR3 is made up of 14 amino acids. Trimming pared 3 bases from V and 5 bases from J, leaving 12 bases between. Germline CDR1 is MGHDK and CDR2 is SYGVNS. In nucleotides, the CDR3 is TGTGCCAGCAGTGAGTACCGGCCCCGAGATACGCAGTATTTT. Protein product: CASSEYRPRDTQYF.

V gene TRBV7-9 combines with J gene TRBJ2-5; perhaps D is TRBD1 or TRBD2 (5 bases each). V was shortened by 5 bases and J by 5 bases, with 18 bases between the two germline ends. Germline assignment: CDR1 SEHNR and CDR2 FQNEAQ (reference sequence). The CDR3 totals 15 residues. CDR3 DNA: TGTGCCAGCAGCATTGAAGCCGGGACCCGGGAGACCCAGTACTTC. Protein sequence: CASSIEAGTRETQYF.

CDR3 sequence (DNA): TGTGCCAGCAGCTCGACAGGGATCCCGCCCCAGCATTTT. This translates into CASSSTGIPPQHF. This chain links TRBV7-2 with TRBJ1-5, with 7 bases aligning to TRBD1. Germline loops: CDR1 SGHTA, CDR2 FQGNSA. The length of the CDR3 is 13 residues. J gave up 9 bases and V 4 bases, and 6 bases lay outside the gene matches.

In this sample, this clonotype turned up a few times. The chain joins TRBV27 to TRBJ2-1; D remains ambiguous. The CDR3 totals 15 residues. V was trimmed by 1 base and J by 5 bases, leaving 12 bases between them. CDR1 MNHEY and CDR2 SMNVEV come from the germline V gene (reference sequence). The CDR3 DNA reads as TGTGCCAGCAGTTTATTGGGTAGGATTAACAATGAGCAGTTCTTC. It specifies CASSLLGRINNEQFF.

This clonotype was picked up one time. The chain uses TRBV27 and TRBJ2-7, with TRBD2 matching 13 bases. CDR3 length: 15 amino acids. Trimming removed 4 bases from V and 3 bases from J; junction bases left unmatched: 3. Germline lookup yields CDR1 MNHEY and CDR2 SMNVEV (reference sequence). CDR3 in DNA: TGTGCCAGCAGTTCAGGGACTAGCGGGGTCTACGAGCAGTACTTC. Translated: CASSSGTSGVYEQYF.

By share, this clonotype counts as medium-sized. V and J are TRBV20-1 and TRBJ1-2; D may be TRBD1 (6 bases). V lost 5 bases and J lost 5, with 24 bases in between. The CDR3 has 16 amino acids. Per germline, CDR1 DFQATT and CDR2 SNEGSKA (reference sequence). This chain's CDR3 is CSARPPAGASSYGYTF. DNA for the CDR3: TGCAGTGCTCGCCCTCCAGCGGGGGCGTCCTCATATGGCTACACCTTC.

The chain is built from TRBV7-2 and TRBJ2-1, with 13 bases that match TRBD2. The CDR3 is 18 amino acids. The V and J ends lost 6 bases and 1 base, in that order; junction bases with no gene match: 9. Germline values: CDR1 SGHTA, CDR2 FQGNSA. CDR3 sequence: CASSLGLAGTRSYNEQFF. Here the CDR3 DNA reads TGTGCCAGCAGTTTGGGACTAGCGGGAACCCGTTCCTACAATGAGCAGTTCTTC. The full variable domain, in which reference TRBV7-2 and TRBJ2-1 provide the parts outside the CDR3, is GAGVSQSPSNKVTEKGKDVELRCDPISGHTALYWYRQSLGQGLEFLIYFQGNSAPDKSGLPSDRFSAERTGGSVSTLTIQRTQQEDSAVYLCASSLGLAGTRSYNEQFFGPGTRLTVL.

In its sample, this clonotype ranks as large. The chain combines TRBV19 with TRBJ1-6; no definite D call. This CDR3 comprises 10 residues. The germline V gene encodes CDR1 LNHDA and CDR2 SQIVND (reference sequence). V was shortened by 8 bases and J by 10 bases, with 6 bases between the two germline ends. The DNA for the CDR3 is TGTGCCAGTGTAATATCACCCCTCCACTTT. Its protein product is CASVISPLHF. Full variable domain (remainder filled in from reference TRBV19 and TRBJ1-6): DGGITQSPKYLFRKEGQNVTLSCEQNLNHDAMYWYRQDPGQGLRLIYYSQIVNDFQKGDIAEGYSVSREKKESFPLTVTSAQKNPTAFYLCASVISPLHFGNGTRLTVT.

The chain recombines TRBV20-1 with TRBJ1-1; unclear D gene. V was clipped by 2 bases and J by 13 bases, with 20 bases between them. Germline CDR1 is DFQATT and CDR2 is SNEGSKA (reference sequence). The CDR3 spans 13 residues. CDR3 sequence reads: CSARPPYLFRDFF. The CDR3 nucleotides read TGCAGTGCTAGACCTCCATACCTTTTTCGAGATTTCTTT.

The chain employs TRBV6-2 or TRBV6-3 and TRBJ2-7; 9 nucleotides align to TRBD2. With 0 bases clipped from V and 6 bases from J, the junction kept 6 bases outside the gene matches. The V gene's germline CDR1 is MNHEY and CDR2 SVGEGT. The CDR3 extends over 15 amino acids. CDR3 sequence reads: CASSYSGAGGSEQYF. CDR3 DNA sequence: TGTGCCAGCAGTTACTCGGGAGCGGGAGGATCCGAGCAGTACTTC.

This clonotype is medium-sized (0.01 to 0.1%) in the sample. This chain joins TRBV29-1 and TRBJ2-5, with a weak D call TRBD1 (6 bases). In germline, CDR1 is SQVTM, CDR2 ANQGSEA. Trimming stripped 4 bases from V and 6 bases from J, with 12 bases between. This CDR3 spans 12 amino acids. The CDR3 loop reads CSVVVQGKTQYF. Here the CDR3 DNA reads TGCAGCGTTGTGGTACAGGGCAAGACCCAGTACTTC.

The chain joins TRBV20-1 to TRBJ1-5; TRBD1 matches at 8 bases. This CDR3 region has 15 residues. V lost 5 bases, J lost 3 bases, and 9 bases stayed unmatched. Germline-derived CDR1 and CDR2 are DFQATT and SNEGSKA (reference sequence). This CDR3 reads CSAATQGVVNQPQHF. In nucleotides, the CDR3 is TGCAGTGCTGCCACACAGGGGGTGGTCAATCAGCCCCAGCATTTT.

This clonotype was seen only a few times. The chain has TRBV6-1 and TRBJ2-2; maybe TRBD1 (6 bases). Trimming left V 2 bases short and J 6 bases short, with 16 bases between. In germline, CDR1 is MNHNS, CDR2 SASEGT. CDR3 length: 16 amino acids. CDR3 in amino acids: CASSELGTPMSGELFF. CDR3 bases: TGTGCCAGCAGTGAATTAGGGACACCTATGTCCGGGGAGCTGTTTTTT.

The chain joins TRBV20-1 to TRBJ2-3; 7 nucleotides match TRBD2. The germline CDR1 and CDR2 sequences are DFQATT and SNEGSKA (reference sequence). The CDR3 is made up of 15 amino acids. V lost 4 bases to trimming and J lost 2 bases; unmatched junction nucleotides: 9. The CDR3 loop is CSAIRGSGHTDTQYF. CDR3 DNA: TGCAGTGCTATACGTGGTAGCGGGCACACAGATACGCAGTATTTT.